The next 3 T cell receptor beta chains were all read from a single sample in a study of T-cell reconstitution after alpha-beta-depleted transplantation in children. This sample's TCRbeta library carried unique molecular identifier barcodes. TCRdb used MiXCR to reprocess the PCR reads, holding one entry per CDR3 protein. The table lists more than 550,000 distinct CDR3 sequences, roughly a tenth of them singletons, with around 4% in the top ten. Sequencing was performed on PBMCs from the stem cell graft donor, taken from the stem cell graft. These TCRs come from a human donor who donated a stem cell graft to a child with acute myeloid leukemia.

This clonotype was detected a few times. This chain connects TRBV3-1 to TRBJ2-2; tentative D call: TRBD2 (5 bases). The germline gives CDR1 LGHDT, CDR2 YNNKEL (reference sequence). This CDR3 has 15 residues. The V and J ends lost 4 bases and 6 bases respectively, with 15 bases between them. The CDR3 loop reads CASSPNGVNAGELFF. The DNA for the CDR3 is TGTGCCAGCAGCCCGAACGGGGTAAATGCCGGGGAGCTGTTTTTT.

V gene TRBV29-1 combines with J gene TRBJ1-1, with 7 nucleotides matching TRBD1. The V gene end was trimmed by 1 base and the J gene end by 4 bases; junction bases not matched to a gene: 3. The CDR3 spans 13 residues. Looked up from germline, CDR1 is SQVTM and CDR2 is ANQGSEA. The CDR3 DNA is TGCAGCGTTGAAGGAGGGGGCGCCACTGAAGCTTTCTTT. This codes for CSVEGGGATEAFF.

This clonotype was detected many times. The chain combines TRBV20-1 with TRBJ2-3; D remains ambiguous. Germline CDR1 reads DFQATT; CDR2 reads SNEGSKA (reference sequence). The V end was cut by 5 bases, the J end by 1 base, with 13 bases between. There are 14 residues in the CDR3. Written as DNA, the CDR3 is TGCAGTGCTCACACCGAAGAAGGCACAGATACGCAGTATTTT. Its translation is CSAHTEEGTDTQYF.